This T cell receptor (beta chain) was identified during a study of T cell responses to AZD1222 COVID-19 vaccine. The study's findings and limits: White British people made up most donors, females outnumbered males, and clonal diversity was possibly underestimated. Repertoires were obtained solely post-peak T cell response. Baseline seropositives among AZD1222 recipients totaled only five or six.

Sequenced by immunoSEQ multiplex PCR; TCRdb stores in-frame clones only, minus some. The sample contains about 150,000 clones, around 86% of which appear only once. This CDR3 region has 20 residues. As for this clone: Its antigen is unidentified.

Analyses pooled second doses at about 4 or about 12 weeks. The specimen was peripheral blood, collected 28 days after the second AZD1222 dose. The clonotype was recovered from an adult who received the AZD1222 COVID-19 vaccine. The chain employs TRBV21-1 and TRBJ2-3; the table's D call of TRBD1 was not tested on the DNA. TRBV21-1 is reported as a pseudogene. In nucleotides, the CDR3 is TGTGCCAGCAGCCCAGAGGGGCCGTCGGGACAGATTAACCACCCAGATACGCAGTATTTT. The encoded protein is CASSPEGPSGQINHPDTQYF.